This TCR beta chain is from a study of T cell responses to AZD1222 COVID-19 vaccine. Points from the study as a whole: Regions left unmutated in variants are reportedly the target of nearly half of spike-specific TCRs.

Pooled in the analysis were second doses at about 4 or about 12 weeks. Germline V lookup: CDR1 LNHDA, CDR2 SQIVND (reference sequence). The CDR3 is 15 amino acids. J was trimmed by 4 bases and V by 5 bases; bases with no gene match: 9. Sequencing used immunoSEQ multiplex PCR; TCRdb keeps in-frame clones, though not all of them. This table holds some 130,000 clones, approximately 91% found once. Remarks on this clone: Its antigen is currently unknown.

V usage is TRBV19 and J usage is TRBJ2-3; TRBD2 matches at 7 bases. Sequenced material: peripheral blood, taken 28 days after the second AZD1222 dose. This receptor was identified in an adult who received the AZD1222 COVID-19 vaccine. The CDR3 sequence is CASSVGLGAPDTQYF. The CDR3 nucleotides are TGTGCCAGTAGTGTTGGACTAGGGGCCCCAGATACGCAGTATTTT.